This T cell receptor beta chain was obtained from a study of blood T cell repertoires in COVID-19. Whole-study context: Specimens from acute and convalescent COVID-19 originated in the United States, Italy and Spain.

Only in-frame clones appear in the TCRdb table, and some are missing; sequencing was by immunoSEQ multiplex PCR. The repertoire consists of about 380,000 clones, with more than 75% occurring once and the leading ten covering about 1.1%. Before being deemed recovered, Cohort 3 donors had two negative PCRs, clearance, or symptom resolution. The CDR3 has 15 amino acids. Germline V gene lookup returns CDR1 SGHAT and CDR2 FQNNGV. V gave up 4 bases and J gave up 0 bases, with 10 bases separating them. This clonotype was sampled from a woman between 18 and 30 years old who had recovered from COVID-19. The chain couples TRBV11-2 to TRBJ1-3, with a possible D match to TRBD1 (5 bases). Sequencing was carried out using PBMCs or T cells enriched from blood (not recorded which). CDR3 coding DNA: TGTGCCAGCAGCTGGGGCCTCCTCTCTGGAAACACCATATATTTT. Its translation is CASSWGLLSGNTIYF. The full variable domain, its missing parts supplied by reference TRBV11-2 and TRBJ1-3, is EAGVAQSPRYKIIEKRQSVAFWCNPISGHATLYWYQQILGQGPKLLIQFQNNGVVDDSQLPKDRFSAERLKGVDSTLKIQPAKLEDSAVYLCASSWGLLSGNTIYFGEGSWLTVV.